Given below is one TCR beta chain in context. Its target is not known. Treatment denoted: roughly 11-day PBMC culture with coronavirus spike peptide pools or control peptides (ViraFEST assay). Once peptide pools had expanded antigen-specific T cells, ViraFEST sequenced TCRs. This sample was included in a study of vaccination and CD4 T cells after COVID-19. Study details: Overlapping spike pools from SARS-CoV-2 and HCoV-NL63, HCoV-OC43 and HCoV-229E served as culture stimuli. Study-wide results and caveats: Median SARS-CoV-2-reactive clonotypes rose from approximately 21 to 38, not significantly. Convalescent patients' vaccine-specific clones were spike mono-reactive in 304 of 307 cases.

An Oncomine TCR Beta short-read assay was used to sequence the DNA from cultured CD4+ T cells. TCRdb recomputed calls from the PCR reads with MiXCR, one row per CDR3 protein. The sample lists some 11,000 distinct CDR3 sequences; 41% were seen once. Germline CDR1 SGHTA, CDR2 FQGNSA. The CDR3 loop spans 14 amino acids. V dropped 4 bases and J dropped 1; count of bases not matched to a gene: 2. Material: CD4+ T cells from blood, cultured in vitro, obtained after SARS-CoV-2 vaccination. This clonotype was obtained from a human donor who had recovered from COVID-19. V gene TRBV7-2 combines with J gene TRBJ2-5; 8 nucleotides line up with TRBD2. Here the CDR3 reads CASSSTSVQETQYF. CDR3 DNA: TGTGCCAGCAGCTCGACTAGCGTCCAAGAGACCCAGTACTTC.